This entry lists 13 T cell receptor beta chains sequenced from one sample in a study of beta chain features in type 1 diabetes. As every portion of the isolated RNA was reverse transcribed, the sequencing read expressed TCRB transcripts. Profiling relied on immunoSEQ multiplex PCR, and the TCRdb table lists in-frame clones only, not all of them. The data hold hundreds of thousands of clones, with roughly 13% observed a single time. Study findings and constraints: Type 1 diabetes patients had TCRB CDR3s that were shorter (moderately but significantly so) in all four CD4+ subsets.

These receptors are not linked to any known antigen. Specimen: naive CD4+ T cells from blood. Source of these receptors: a man between 18 and 35 years old with type 1 diabetes.

The chain has TRBV9 and TRBJ1-4, with D perhaps matching TRBD1 (5 bases). Germline V gene sequence: CDR1 SGDLS, CDR2 YYNGEE. This CDR3 has 14 amino acids. The V end lost 3 bases, the J end lost 3 bases, and 9 bases lay between the germline ends. The CDR3 loop is CASSEGTPNEKLFF. DNA for the CDR3: TGTGCCAGCAGCGAGGGGACCCCTAATGAAAAACTGTTTTTT.

DNA for the CDR3: TGTGCCAGCAGATCTGTTCGGGGGACGCAAGAGACCCAGTACTTC. As protein: CASRSVRGTQETQYF. This rearrangement joins TRBV11-2 to TRBJ2-5, with D possibly matching TRBD2 (6 bases). V gave up 6 bases and J gave up 2 bases, with 16 bases separating them. The CDR3 contains 15 residues. Germline V lookup: CDR1 SGHAT, CDR2 FQNNGV.

This clone was detected only a few times. The V call is TRBV5-1, the J call TRBJ2-1, with D perhaps TRBD1 or TRBD2 (5 bases each). The V gene lost 5 bases and the J gene lost 12 bases, with 12 bases spanning the gap. Germline CDR1 SGHRS, CDR2 YFSETQ. This CDR3 has 11 residues. The CDR3, as DNA: TGCGCCAGCAGTTACGAGGGGAGGCAGTTCTTC. Its translation is CASSYEGRQFF.

This clone has just a few counts. V is TRBV6-4 and J is TRBJ1-1; 7 nucleotides line up with TRBD1. Germline V lookup: CDR1 MRHNA, CDR2 SNTAGT. V was pared by 6 bases and J by 0 bases, with 4 bases of the junction left unmatched. The CDR3 has 14 amino acids. CDR3 sequence: CASSAGTVNTEAFF. CDR3 in DNA: TGTGCCAGCAGCGCCGGGACAGTGAACACTGAAGCTTTCTTT.

This rearrangement joins TRBV30 to TRBJ2-7; D ambiguous. Germline-derived CDR1 and CDR2 are GTSNPN and SVGIG (reference sequence). V was pared by 3 bases and J by 3 bases, with 6 bases between. CDR3 length: 11 residues. CDR3 in amino acids: CAWRNNYEQYF. CDR3 bases: TGTGCCTGGAGAAATAACTACGAGCAGTACTTC.

V gene TRBV28 combines with J gene TRBJ2-1; TRBD2 aligns across 10 bases. The CDR3 contains 14 residues. After removal of 4 bases from V and 7 bases from J, the junction contained 4 bases not matched to a gene. Looked up from germline, CDR1 is MDHEN and CDR2 is SYDVKM. CDR3 in amino acids: CASSWSGGANEQFF. DNA of the CDR3: TGTGCCAGCAGTTGGAGCGGGGGGGCGAATGAGCAGTTCTTC.

The chain has TRBV10-3 and TRBJ2-2; D may be TRBD2 (6 bases). Germline V gene lookup returns CDR1 ENHRY and CDR2 SYGVKD. CDR3 length: 13 amino acids. Between the trimmed V and J ends, which lost 4 bases and 7 bases, there was a span of 10 bases. CDR3 loop: CAISVEGIGELFF. CDR3 nucleotide sequence: TGTGCCATCAGTGTGGAGGGGATCGGGGAGCTGTTTTTT.

The V call is TRBV30, the J call TRBJ1-1; possible D gene TRBD1, 6 bases. Between the trimmed V and J ends, which lost 7 bases and 4 bases, there was a span of 16 bases. CDR3 length: 13 residues. CDR1 and CDR2 from the germline V gene are GTSNPN and SVGIG (reference sequence). This CDR3 is CALGIQGSTEAFF. The CDR3 region has the DNA TGTGCCTTGGGAATACAGGGATCCACTGAAGCTTTCTTT.

The chain links TRBV4-1 to TRBJ1-2; 7 bases are shared with TRBD1. Germline-derived CDR1 and CDR2 are MGHRA and YSYEKL. The CDR3 is 15 amino acids. V lost 1 base and J lost 3; bases outside the gene matches: 5. The CDR3 loop is CASSQVADRDYGYTF. Written as DNA, the CDR3 is TGCGCCAGCAGCCAAGTAGCCGACAGGGACTATGGCTACACCTTC.

Of note for this clone: Other nucleotide sequences in the sample specify the same CDR3. The chain links TRBV9 to TRBJ2-7; 9 nucleotides agree with TRBD1. J gave up 1 base and V 2 bases, and 4 bases lay outside the gene matches. Germline V gene sequence: CDR1 SGDLS, CDR2 YYNGEE. This CDR3 region has 15 residues. DNA for the CDR3: TGTGCCAGCAGCGTTAGGACAGGGGATTCCTACGAGCAGTACTTC. It encodes CASSVRTGDSYEQYF.

This clone was detected a few times. V and J are TRBV7-7 and TRBJ2-5; 7 bases agree with TRBD1. The CDR3 covers 16 residues. V lost 5 bases to trimming and J lost 4 bases; unmatched junction nucleotides: 13. Germline CDR1 is SSHAT and CDR2 is FNYEAQ (reference sequence). The CDR3 sequence: CASSPGMTHRGETQYF. CDR3 nucleotides: TGTGCCAGCAGCCCCGGAATGACCCACAGGGGAGAGACCCAGTACTTC.

V usage is TRBV2 and J usage is TRBJ1-5, with a tentative D call TRBD1 (6 bases). The CDR3 spans 15 residues. Germline-derived CDR1 and CDR2 are SNHLY and FYNNEI. Trimming pared 3 bases from V and 2 bases from J, leaving 11 bases between. This chain's CDR3 is CASSEQGQGNQPQHF. CDR3 coding DNA: TGTGCCAGCAGTGAGCAGGGGCAGGGCAATCAGCCCCAGCATTTT.

The chain employs TRBV5-1 and TRBJ2-3, with D tentatively TRBD2 (7 bases). Germline V gives CDR1 SGHRS, CDR2 YFSETQ. This CDR3 spans 16 amino acids. Trimming shortened V by 7 bases and J by 6 bases, and 24 bases separated the two germline ends. The CDR3 loop reads CASARGPADRGDTQYF. The CDR3 DNA is TGCGCCAGCGCGCGGGGGCCGGCGGACCGCGGGGATACGCAGTATTTT.